These T cell receptor beta chains were read from a single sample in a study of T-cell memory formation after mild COVID-19. One entry per CDR3 protein results from TCRdb running MiXCR on the 5' RACE reads. The table lists under 250,000 distinct CDR3 sequences, 27% of them singletons. Sequencing used PBMCs or a T cell subset sorted from them (not recorded which). The source of these receptors is an adult woman who had mild COVID-19 (a few samples of this study predate the infection). Cell type and time point are not known. Both conserved end residues are part of each CDR3. Fields, in order: clone size, V gene, J gene, CDR3 length, D gene, CDR3 protein, CDR3 DNA. D genes are given only for firm matches. Expanded clones get a size class; other rows say once, few or many, or leave the size out.

NA,TRBV15,TRBJ2-7,15,TRBD1,CATSRAGTGGNEQYF,TGTGCCACCAGCAGAGCCGGGACAGGCGGGAACGAGCAGTACTTC
NA,TRBV24-1,TRBJ2-5,16,TRBD2,CATSAPGLAVQETQYF,TGTGCCACCAGTGCCCCGGGACTAGCGGTCCAAGAGACCCAGTACTTC
NA,TRBV7-8,TRBJ2-7,11,NA,CASSSRVEQYF,TGTGCCAGCAGCTCCAGGGTCGAGCAGTACTTC
NA,TRBV15,TRBJ1-1,15,TRBD1,CATSTPGQGVTEAFF,TGTGCCACCAGCACCCCGGGACAGGGGGTGACTGAAGCTTTCTTT
NA,TRBV20-1,TRBJ2-5,13,NA,CSARDPGIETQYF,TGCAGTGCTAGAGATCCGGGAATAGAGACCCAGTACTTC
NA,TRBV10-2,TRBJ2-4,16,NA,CASSESWARGKNIQYF,TGCGCCAGCAGTGAGTCATGGGCTCGGGGAAAAAACATTCAGTACTTC
few,TRBV9,TRBJ2-5,16,NA,CASSVETGSNQETQYF,TGTGCCAGCAGCGTAGAAACGGGGTCAAACCAAGAGACCCAGTACTTC
few,TRBV6-2/TRBV6-3,TRBJ2-7,14,TRBD1,CASSYGPGGYEQYF,TGTGCCAGCAGTTACGGGCCAGGGGGTTACGAGCAGTACTTC
few,TRBV12-3/TRBV12-4,TRBJ2-7,14,NA,CASSPGEYAYEQYF,TGTGCCAGCAGTCCCGGGGAGTATGCCTACGAGCAGTACTTC
NA,TRBV10-3,TRBJ1-2,15,NA,CAISESGENNYGYTF,TGTGCCATCAGTGAGTCGGGCGAGAATAACTATGGCTACACCTTC
few,TRBV6-6,TRBJ2-7,15,NA,CASTDQGTGSHEQYF,TGTGCCAGCACCGATCAGGGAACAGGGTCCCACGAGCAGTACTTC
few,TRBV24-1,TRBJ1-5,15,NA,CATSDGPDRNQPQHF,TGTGCCACCAGTGACGGCCCGGACAGAAATCAGCCCCAGCATTTT
NA,TRBV19,TRBJ1-1,14,NA,CASSLPTVNTEAFF,TGTGCCAGTAGTCTACCCACAGTGAACACTGAAGCTTTCTTT
NA,TRBV7-3,TRBJ2-3,15,NA,CASSLIATGTDTQYF,TGTGCCAGCAGCTTAATAGCGACGGGCACAGATACGCAGTATTTT
few,TRBV6-5,TRBJ1-1,15,NA,CASSYSYTGNTEAFF,TGTGCCAGCAGTTACTCGTACACAGGGAACACTGAAGCTTTCTTT
NA,TRBV4-3,TRBJ2-3,15,NA,CASSQGPHSTDTQYF,TGCGCCAGCAGCCAAGGTCCACACTCCACAGATACGCAGTATTTT
NA,TRBV7-2,TRBJ2-3,16,NA,CASSLVMAAIGDTQYF,TGTGCCAGCAGCTTAGTGATGGCGGCTATTGGAGATACGCAGTATTTT
few,TRBV10-3,TRBJ2-1,15,TRBD2,CAISKREGSYNEQFF,TGTGCCATCTCCAAGCGGGAGGGGTCCTACAATGAGCAGTTCTTC
NA,TRBV24-1,TRBJ1-5,15,NA,CATSDASDPRQPQHF,TGTGCCACCAGTGACGCTTCTGACCCCCGGCAGCCCCAGCATTTT
NA,TRBV5-1,TRBJ2-7,15,NA,CASTSETGNSYEQYF,TGCGCCAGCACCTCAGAGACAGGAAACTCCTACGAGCAGTACTTC
few,TRBV5-1,TRBJ2-5,16,NA,CASSLAGAGPVETQYF,TGCGCCAGCAGCTTGGCCGGAGCCGGACCCGTAGAGACCCAGTACTTC
NA,TRBV12-3/TRBV12-4,TRBJ1-2,13,NA,CASSANLGTGYTF,TGTGCCAGCAGTGCAAATCTCGGAACTGGCTACACCTTC
few,TRBV24-1,TRBJ1-4,14,NA,CATSDRQGAGKLFF,TGTGCCACCAGTGATCGACAAGGGGCGGGAAAACTGTTTTTT
few,TRBV5-1,TRBJ2-1,17,TRBD2,CASSRISGGAGYNEQFF,TGCGCCAGCAGCAGGATTAGCGGGGGCGCCGGTTACAATGAGCAGTTCTTC
NA,TRBV27,TRBJ2-7,16,TRBD1,CASSLLLDRPLGEQYF,TGTGCCAGCAGTTTATTGTTGGACAGGCCGCTTGGAGAGCAGTACTTC
NA,TRBV7-2,TRBJ1-4,15,NA,CASSLVARTVEKLFF,TGTGCCAGCAGCTTAGTTGCACGAACGGTCGAAAAACTGTTTTTT
NA,TRBV3-1,TRBJ2-2,13,NA,CASSRGYTGELFF,TGTGCCAGCAGTCGGGGATACACCGGGGAGCTGTTTTTT
NA,TRBV7-2,TRBJ1-2,13,NA,CASSTSVRYGYTF,TGTGCCAGCAGCACCTCAGTCCGCTATGGCTACACCTTC
once,TRBV5-1,TRBJ2-5,13,NA,CASNLGVQETQYF,TGCGCCAGCAACTTAGGGGTCCAAGAGACCCAGTACTTC
NA,TRBV29-1,TRBJ2-6,15,NA,CSVRGDSSGANVLTF,TGCAGCGTCCGTGGGGATAGCTCTGGGGCCAACGTCCTGACTTTC
NA,TRBV29-1,TRBJ1-2,12,TRBD1,CSSGQGDYGYTF,TGCAGCTCTGGACAGGGGGACTATGGCTACACCTTC
NA,TRBV27,TRBJ1-1,14,NA,CASRGSATNAEAFF,TGTGCCAGCAGGGGTTCGGCCACTAACGCTGAAGCTTTCTTT
many,TRBV12-3/TRBV12-4,TRBJ1-1,13,NA,CASSLRGNTEAFF,TGTGCCAGCAGTTTAAGGGGGAACACTGAAGCTTTCTTT
NA,TRBV25-1,TRBJ2-2,19,NA,CASSDWEVMTEAHTGELFF,TGTGCCAGCAGTGATTGGGAAGTCATGACGGAGGCCCACACCGGGGAGCTGTTTTTT
NA,TRBV6-1,TRBJ2-6,16,NA,CASRFSTTSGANVLTF,TGTGCCAGCAGATTCTCTACAACGAGCGGGGCCAACGTCCTGACTTTC
NA,TRBV20-1,TRBJ2-7,12,TRBD2,CSASGRAGEQYF,TGCAGTGCTAGCGGGAGGGCCGGAGAGCAGTACTTC
NA,TRBV7-7,TRBJ2-3,15,NA,CASSLTGRGADTQYF,TGTGCTAGCAGCTTGACGGGAAGGGGGGCAGATACGCAGTATTTT
NA,TRBV10-1,TRBJ1-1,16,TRBD1,CASSHRDRVLNTEAFF,TGCGCCAGCAGCCACCGGGACAGGGTACTGAACACTGAAGCTTTCTTT
NA,TRBV5-1,TRBJ2-1,13,NA,CASSLASPGDQFF,TGCGCCAGCAGCTTGGCCAGTCCAGGGGACCAGTTCTTC
NA,TRBV29-1,TRBJ2-1,16,NA,CSVVAEARSSYNEQFF,TGCAGCGTTGTAGCAGAGGCAAGGAGCTCCTACAATGAGCAGTTCTTC
few,TRBV4-1,TRBJ2-1,15,TRBD2,CASSDERGSLHEQFF,TGCGCCAGCAGTGATGAGCGGGGGAGTCTCCATGAGCAGTTCTTC
few,TRBV5-1,TRBJ2-1,16,TRBD1,CATSAGGPRQHNEQFF,TGCGCCACCAGTGCAGGGGGCCCTAGACAACACAATGAGCAGTTCTTC